This T cell receptor beta chain appears in the sequencing data of a study of T cells in Graves' hyperthyroidism and ophthalmopathy. On this clonotype: Its target is unknown.

General study findings and limits: Ophthalmopathy and stable hyperthyroidism were told apart by a 13 V-J model.

The CDR3 regions of TCR beta were amplified from RNA transcripts. When the TCR CDR3 underwent first-round RT-PCR, the HTBI primer set was used. Each CDR3 protein is one row after TCRdb ran MiXCR on the multiplex PCR reads. The sample gives roughly 380,000 distinct CDR3 sequences, roughly 14% of which show up once; roughly 20% is in the top ten. Fresh peripheral blood, roughly 9.3 ml, was the source of the PBMCs. Trimming took 1 base from V and 7 from J, leaving 14 bases between them. Germline CDR1 and CDR2: SGHDT and YYEEEE. CDR3 length: 14 residues. J is TRBJ1-2 and V is TRBV5-6; D is perhaps TRBD1 (6 bases). The clonotype originates from a man aged 25-45 years with Graves' hyperthyroidism that later progressed to Graves' ophthalmopathy. Sequencing was performed on blood. The CDR3 bases are TGTGCCAGCAGCTTGCGACCCCAGGGGTCTGGCTACACCTTC. This gives the protein CASSLRPQGSGYTF.